This TCR beta chain stems from a study of OX40 agonist ivuxolimab in advanced cancers. Study-wide results and limits: Blood T cells, both CD4+ and CD8+, expanded clonally by week 6 at 0.1 to 3.0 mg/kg.

Per germline, CDR1 SGHNT and CDR2 YYREEE (reference sequence). The CDR3 has 14 amino acids. Libraries were prepared by immunoSEQ multiplex PCR; TCRdb keeps only in-frame clonotypes and omits some of them. The sample has 8,900 or so clones; 70% to 75% are singletons. This clone occurred once. Its antigen is unidentified. This receptor was taken from an adult with an advanced solid tumor such as melanoma, head and neck, liver or kidney cancer. The rearrangement uses TRBV5-4 and TRBJ2-5; possible D gene TRBD2, 6 bases. The J call is in doubt because the DNA end fits TRBJ2-7 better. The sequencing used CD4+ or CD8+ T cells sorted from blood, collected in a trial of the OX40 agonist ivuxolimab. The CDR3 here is CASSLDGGRYEQYF. For the CDR3, the DNA is TGTGCCAGCAGCTTGGACGGGGGAAGGTACGAGCAGTACTTC.